This T cell receptor beta chain emerged from a study of blood T cell repertoires in COVID-19. For the study at large: T cells, B-cell-depleted T cells, or PBMCs provided the cDNA or gDNA that served as material.

This CDR3 region has 15 residues. V dropped 0 bases and J dropped 9; count of bases not matched to a gene: 4. Germline assignment: CDR1 SGHKS and CDR2 YYEKEE (reference sequence). This table comes from immunoSEQ multiplex PCR, and its TCRdb copy is limited to in-frame clones, with some not included. The sample gives about 150,000 clones, 80% to 85% of which show up once; about 8% is in the top ten. This chain links TRBV5-5 with TRBJ1-6; 9 nucleotides agree with TRBD1. Material for sequencing was peripheral blood. The source is a woman aged 55-70 years with active or convalescent COVID-19. The CDR3 DNA sequence: TGTGCCAGCAGCTTGGATTGGACAGGGGTTTCACCCCTCCACTTT. This encodes CASSLDWTGVSPLHF.